This entry concerns a single T cell receptor beta chain. Its matching antigen is unknown. Germline V gene lookup returns CDR1 SQVTM and CDR2 ANQGSEA. V gave up 3 bases and J gave up 5 bases; unmatched junction bases: 4. This CDR3 contains 12 residues. This sample was included in a study of shared clonotypes between healthy human individuals. Turning to the study itself: Every donor yielded three CD4 naive, three CD4 memory, two CD8 naive and one CD8 memory plate. Study results and caveats: Of the naive CD4 clonotypes, about 5% were shared across a handful of donors. Blood alone was sampled, and tissue repertoires likely differ.

TCRdb's copy holds only in-frame clones and misses some; the assay was immunoSEQ multiplex PCR. The table includes about 1 million clones, roughly 74% detected once. The chain links TRBV29-1 to TRBJ2-7; 7 bases map to TRBD1. The source material was memory CD4+ T cells from PBMCs. The subset denotes: CD45RA-negative fraction. The TCR was taken from a man between 18 and 29 years old in good health. Some clones in this sample may be carry-over from other donors' samples. The CDR3 spells CSVETGMDEQYF. The CDR3, as DNA: TGCAGCGTTGAGACAGGGATGGACGAGCAGTACTTC.